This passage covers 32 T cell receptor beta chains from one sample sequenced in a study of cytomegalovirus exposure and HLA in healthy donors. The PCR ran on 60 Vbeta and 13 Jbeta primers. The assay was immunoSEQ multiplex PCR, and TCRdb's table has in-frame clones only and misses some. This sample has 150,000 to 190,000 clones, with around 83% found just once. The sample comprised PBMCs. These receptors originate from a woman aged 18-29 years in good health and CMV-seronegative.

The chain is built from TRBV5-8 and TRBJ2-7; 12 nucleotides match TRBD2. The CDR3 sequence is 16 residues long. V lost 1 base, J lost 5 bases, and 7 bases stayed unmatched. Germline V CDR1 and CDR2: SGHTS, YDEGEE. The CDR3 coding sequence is TGTGCCAGCAGCTTGACTAGCGGGAGGCTACCCAACGAGCAGTACTTC. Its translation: CASSLTSGRLPNEQYF.

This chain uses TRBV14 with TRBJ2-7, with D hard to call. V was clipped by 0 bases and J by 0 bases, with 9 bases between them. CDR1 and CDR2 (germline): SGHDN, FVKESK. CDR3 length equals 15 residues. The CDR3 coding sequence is TGTGCCAGCAGCCAAGATCCCGGGTCCTCCTACGAGCAGTACTTC. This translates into CASSQDPGSSYEQYF.

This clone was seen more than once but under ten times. The CDR3 reads CASRGPPREKLFF. CDR3 DNA sequence: TGTGCCAGCAGGGGGCCACCGAGAGAAAAACTGTTTTTT. The chain links TRBV27 to TRBJ1-4; possible D gene TRBD1, 5 bases. This CDR3 contains 13 residues. Per germline, CDR1 MNHEY and CDR2 SMNVEV (reference sequence). V shed 6 bases and J shed 8 bases, with 13 bases lying between them.

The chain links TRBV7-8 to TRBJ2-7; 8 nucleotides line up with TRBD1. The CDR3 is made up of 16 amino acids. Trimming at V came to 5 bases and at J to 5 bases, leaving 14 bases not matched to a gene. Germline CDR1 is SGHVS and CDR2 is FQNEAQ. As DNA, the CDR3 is TGTGCCAGCAGCCCAGTGCAACCAGGGGGCTTTCACGAGCAGTACTTC. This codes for CASSPVQPGGFHEQYF.

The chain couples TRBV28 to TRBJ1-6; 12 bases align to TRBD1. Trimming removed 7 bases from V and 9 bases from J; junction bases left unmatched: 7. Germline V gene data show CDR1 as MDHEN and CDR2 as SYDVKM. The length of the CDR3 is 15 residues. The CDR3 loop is CASTGGTGGGSPLHF. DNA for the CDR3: TGTGCCAGCACTGGGGGGACAGGGGGCGGTTCACCCCTCCACTTT.

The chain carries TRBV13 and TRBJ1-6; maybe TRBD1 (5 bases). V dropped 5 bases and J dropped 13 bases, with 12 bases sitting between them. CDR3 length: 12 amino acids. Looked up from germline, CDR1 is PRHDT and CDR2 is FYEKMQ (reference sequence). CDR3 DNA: TGTGCCAGCAGCGACGGACATAGTCCCCTCCACTTT. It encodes CASSDGHSPLHF.

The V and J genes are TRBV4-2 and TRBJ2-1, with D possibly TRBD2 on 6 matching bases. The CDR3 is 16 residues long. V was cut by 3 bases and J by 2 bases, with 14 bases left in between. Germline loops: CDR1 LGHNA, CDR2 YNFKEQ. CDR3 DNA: TGTGCCAGCAGCCATCAACACGCGGGGACCTACAATGAGCAGTTCTTC. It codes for CASSHQHAGTYNEQFF.

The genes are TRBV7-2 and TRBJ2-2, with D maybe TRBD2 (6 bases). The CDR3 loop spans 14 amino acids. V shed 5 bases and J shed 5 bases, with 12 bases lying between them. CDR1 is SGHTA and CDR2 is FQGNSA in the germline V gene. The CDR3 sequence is CASSLMGGTGELFF. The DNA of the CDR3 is TGTGCCAGCAGCCTCATGGGGGGAACCGGGGAGCTGTTTTTT.

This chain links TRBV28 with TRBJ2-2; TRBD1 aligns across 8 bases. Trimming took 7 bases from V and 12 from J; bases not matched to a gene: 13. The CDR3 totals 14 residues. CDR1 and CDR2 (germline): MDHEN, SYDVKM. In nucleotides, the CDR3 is TGTGCCAGCACCAACGACAGGGGCAATTGTCAGCTGTTTTTT. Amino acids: CASTNDRGNCQLFF.

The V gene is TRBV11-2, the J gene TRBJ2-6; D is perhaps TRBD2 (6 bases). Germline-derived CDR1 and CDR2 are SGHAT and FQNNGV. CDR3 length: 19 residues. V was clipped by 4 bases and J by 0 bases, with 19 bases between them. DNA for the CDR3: TGTGCCAGCAGCTCCCGCCGGCGGGAAATAAACTCTGGGGCCAACGTCCTGACTTTC. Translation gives CASSSRRREINSGANVLTF.

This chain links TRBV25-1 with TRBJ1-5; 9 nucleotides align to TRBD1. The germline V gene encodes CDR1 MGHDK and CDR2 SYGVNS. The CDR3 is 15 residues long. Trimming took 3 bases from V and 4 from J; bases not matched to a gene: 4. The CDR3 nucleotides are TGTGCCAGCAGTGAGACCGGGACAGGGAATCAGCCCCAGCATTTT. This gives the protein CASSETGTGNQPQHF.

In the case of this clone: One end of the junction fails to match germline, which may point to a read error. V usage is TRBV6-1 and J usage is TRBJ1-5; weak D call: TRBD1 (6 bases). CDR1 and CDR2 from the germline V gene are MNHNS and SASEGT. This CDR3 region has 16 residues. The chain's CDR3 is CAGSGSIGGLDQPQHF. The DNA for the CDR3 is TGTGCCGGCAGTGGATCTATTGGGGGCTTGGATCAGCCCCAGCATTTT.

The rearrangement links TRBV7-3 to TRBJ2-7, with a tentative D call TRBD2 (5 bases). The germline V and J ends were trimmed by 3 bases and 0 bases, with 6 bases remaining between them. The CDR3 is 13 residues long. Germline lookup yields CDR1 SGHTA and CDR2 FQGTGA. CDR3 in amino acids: CASSFGNSYEQYF. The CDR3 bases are TGTGCCAGCAGCTTCGGGAACTCCTACGAGCAGTACTTC.

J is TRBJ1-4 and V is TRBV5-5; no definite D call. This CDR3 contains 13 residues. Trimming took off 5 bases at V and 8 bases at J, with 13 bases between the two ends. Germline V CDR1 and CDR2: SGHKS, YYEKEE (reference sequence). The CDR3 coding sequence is TGTGCCAGCAGTCCCCTTCCCCCCGAAAAACTGTTTTTT. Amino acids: CASSPLPPEKLFF.

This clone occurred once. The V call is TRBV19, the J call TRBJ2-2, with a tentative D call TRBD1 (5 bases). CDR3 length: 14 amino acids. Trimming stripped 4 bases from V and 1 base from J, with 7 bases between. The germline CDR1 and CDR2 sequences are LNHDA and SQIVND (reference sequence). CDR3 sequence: CASSRGWNTGELFF. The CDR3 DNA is TGTGCCAGTAGTAGGGGCTGGAACACCGGGGAGCTGTTTTTT.

The CDR3 nucleotides read TGTGCCTGGAGCTCCAGGTGGGACCGCGGGGACAATGAGCAGTTCTTC. This codes for CAWSSRWDRGDNEQFF. The chain combines TRBV30 with TRBJ2-1, with a weak D call TRBD2 (6 bases). The CDR3 contains 16 residues. Germline assignment: CDR1 GTSNPN and CDR2 SVGIG (reference sequence). Deletions cut 3 bases from V and 5 bases from J, with 20 bases between.

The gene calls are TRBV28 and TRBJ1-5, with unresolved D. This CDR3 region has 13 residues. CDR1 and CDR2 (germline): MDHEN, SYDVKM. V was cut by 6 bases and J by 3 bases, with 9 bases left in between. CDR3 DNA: TGTGCCAGCAGCATTAACAACAATCAGCCCCAGCATTTT. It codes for CASSINNNQPQHF.

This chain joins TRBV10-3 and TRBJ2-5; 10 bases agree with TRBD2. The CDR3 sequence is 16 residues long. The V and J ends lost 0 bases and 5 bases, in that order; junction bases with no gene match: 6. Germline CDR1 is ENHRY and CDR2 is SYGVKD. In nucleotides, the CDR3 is TGTGCCATCAGTGAGTCGAAGCGGGGGGGCTCGGAGACCCAGTACTTC. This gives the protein CAISESKRGGSETQYF.

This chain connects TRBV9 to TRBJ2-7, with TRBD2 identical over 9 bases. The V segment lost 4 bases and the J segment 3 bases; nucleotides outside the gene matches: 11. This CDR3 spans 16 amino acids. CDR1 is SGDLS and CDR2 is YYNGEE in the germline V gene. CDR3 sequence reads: CASSTAPGTSIYEQYF. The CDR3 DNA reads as TGTGCCAGCAGCACCGCTCCGGGGACTAGCATCTACGAGCAGTACTTC.

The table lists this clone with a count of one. The chain's CDR3 is CASSPDTGNAREQYF. The CDR3 region has the DNA TGCGCCAGCAGCCCGGATACAGGTAACGCGCGTGAGCAGTACTTC. J is TRBJ2-7 and V is TRBV5-1; the D gene is possibly TRBD1 (5 bases). V was clipped by 4 bases and J by 7 bases, with 21 bases between them. The CDR3 contains 15 residues. CDR1 is SGHRS, CDR2 YFSETQ, per germline.

The CDR3 loop is CASSYGTGSNEQYF. The CDR3 coding sequence is TGTGCCAGCAGTTACGGGACAGGGTCCAACGAGCAGTACTTC. The chain employs TRBV6-5 and TRBJ2-5, with 9 bases aligning to TRBD1. The J call may be faulty, since TRBJ2-7 better matches the DNA end. The CDR3 has 14 amino acids. CDR1 is MNHEY and CDR2 is SVGAGI in the germline V gene.

CDR3 in amino acids: CASSPGTTGNQPQHF. CDR3 in DNA: TGTGCCAGCAGCCCCGGGACGACAGGGAATCAGCCCCAGCATTTT. This chain uses TRBV28 with TRBJ1-5; 7 bases align to TRBD1. Trimming cost V 6 bases and J 4 bases; bases outside gene matches: 9. Germline values: CDR1 MDHEN, CDR2 SYDVKM. CDR3 length: 15 residues.

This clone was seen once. The CDR3 reads CASSLVGQSSYEQYF. CDR3 bases: TGTGCCAGCAGCTTAGTGGGACAGAGCTCCTACGAGCAGTACTTC. This chain joins TRBV7-2 and TRBJ2-7; 7 nucleotides agree with TRBD1. The CDR3 consists of 15 residues. V was clipped by 1 base and J by 0 bases; unmatched bases: 3. Germline lookup yields CDR1 SGHTA and CDR2 FQGNSA. The complete variable domain, with remaining parts taken from reference TRBV7-2 and TRBJ2-7, reads GAGVSQSPSNKVTEKGKDVELRCDPISGHTALYWYRQSLGQGLEFLIYFQGNSAPDKSGLPSDRFSAERTGGSVSTLTIQRTQQEDSAVYLCASSLVGQSSYEQYFGPGTRLTVT.

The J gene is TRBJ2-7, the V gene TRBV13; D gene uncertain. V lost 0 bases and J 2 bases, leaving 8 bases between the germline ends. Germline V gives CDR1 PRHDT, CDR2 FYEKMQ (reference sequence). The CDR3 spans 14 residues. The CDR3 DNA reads TGTGCCAGCAGCTTAGGGCGGTCCGCCTACGAGCAGTACTTC. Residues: CASSLGRSAYEQYF. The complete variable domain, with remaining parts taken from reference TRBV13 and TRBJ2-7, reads AAGVIQSPRHLIKEKRETATLKCYPIPRHDTVYWYQQGPGQDPQFLISFYEKMQSDKGSIPDRFSAQQFSDYHSELNMSSLELGDSALYFCASSLGRSAYEQYFGPGTRLTVT.

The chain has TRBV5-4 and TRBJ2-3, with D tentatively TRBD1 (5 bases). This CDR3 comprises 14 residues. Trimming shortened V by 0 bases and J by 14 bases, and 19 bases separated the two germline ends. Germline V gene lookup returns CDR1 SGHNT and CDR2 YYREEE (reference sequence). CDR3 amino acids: CASSLGARVQGWYF. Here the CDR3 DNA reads TGTGCCAGCAGCTTGGGAGCAAGAGTTCAGGGTTGGTATTTT.

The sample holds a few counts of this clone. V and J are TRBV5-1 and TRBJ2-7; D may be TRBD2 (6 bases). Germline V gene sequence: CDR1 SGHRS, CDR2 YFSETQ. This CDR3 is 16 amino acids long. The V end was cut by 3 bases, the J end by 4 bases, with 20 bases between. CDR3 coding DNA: TGCGCCAGCAGCTCTTCCTTCCGAGGGAGGACGTACGAGCAGTACTTC. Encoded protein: CASSSSFRGRTYEQYF. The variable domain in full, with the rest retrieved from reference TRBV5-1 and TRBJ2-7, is KAGVTQTPRYLIKTRGQQVTLSCSPISGHRSVSWYQQTPGQGLQFLFEYFSETQRNKGNFPGRFSGRQFSNSRSEMNVSTLELGDSALYLCASSSSFRGRTYEQYFGPGTRLTVT.

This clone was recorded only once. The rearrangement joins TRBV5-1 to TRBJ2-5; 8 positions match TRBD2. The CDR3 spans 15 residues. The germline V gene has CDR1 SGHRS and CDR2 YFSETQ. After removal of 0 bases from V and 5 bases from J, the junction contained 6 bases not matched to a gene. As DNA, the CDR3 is TGCGCCAGCAGCTTGGCGGGAGGGCCGGGGGAGACCCAGTACTTC. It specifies CASSLAGGPGETQYF.

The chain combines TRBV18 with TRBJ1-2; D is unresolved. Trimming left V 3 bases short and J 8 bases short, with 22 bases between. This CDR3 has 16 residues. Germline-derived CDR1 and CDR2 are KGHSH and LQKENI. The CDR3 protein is CASSPRGSPSTGGYTF. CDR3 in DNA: TGTGCCAGCTCACCGCGCGGTTCCCCGTCAACGGGGGGCTACACCTTC.

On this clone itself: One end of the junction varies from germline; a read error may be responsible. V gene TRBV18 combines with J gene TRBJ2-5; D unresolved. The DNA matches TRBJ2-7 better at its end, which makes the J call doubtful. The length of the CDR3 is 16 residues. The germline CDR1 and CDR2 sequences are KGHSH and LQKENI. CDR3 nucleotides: TGTGCCAGCTCCCCACGCTATCCCGATAGCTCCTACGAGCAGTACTTC. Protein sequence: CASSPRYPDSSYEQYF.

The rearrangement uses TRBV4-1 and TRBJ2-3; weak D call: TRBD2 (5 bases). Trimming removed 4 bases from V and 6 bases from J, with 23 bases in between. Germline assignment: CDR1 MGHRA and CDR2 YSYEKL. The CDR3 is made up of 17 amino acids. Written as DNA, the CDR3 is TGCGCCAGCAGCCCCCTTCTGAGCGGTAGGGCCCGGGATACGCAGTATTTT. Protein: CASSPLLSGRARDTQYF.

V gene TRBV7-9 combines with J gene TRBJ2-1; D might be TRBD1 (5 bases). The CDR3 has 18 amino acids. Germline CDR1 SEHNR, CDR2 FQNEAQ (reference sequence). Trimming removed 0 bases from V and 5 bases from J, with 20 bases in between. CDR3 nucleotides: TGTGCCAGCAGCTTAGCGCTTATTTTCGGACATCTGGACAATGAGCAGTTCTTC. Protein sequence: CASSLALIFGHLDNEQFF.

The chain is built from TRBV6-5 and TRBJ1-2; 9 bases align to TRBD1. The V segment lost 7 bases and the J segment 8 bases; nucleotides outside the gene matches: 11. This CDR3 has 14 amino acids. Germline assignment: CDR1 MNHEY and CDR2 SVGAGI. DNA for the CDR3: TGTGCCAGCACCCCCGGGACAGGGTTGTGCGGCTACACCTTC. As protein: CASTPGTGLCGYTF.